These 24 T cell receptor beta chains came from one sample sequenced in a study of PD-1 blockade in classical Hodgkin lymphoma. Every single patient, without exception, relapsed after autologous stem cell transplantation, and brentuximab vedotin exposure varied. Sequencing was performed with immunoSEQ multiplex PCR; in TCRdb, only in-frame clones are kept and a portion is missing. The data show over 20,000 clones, roughly two thirds seen once. Sequencing was performed on peripheral blood mononuclear cells (PBMCs), taken at baseline. These TCRs come from a human donor with classical Hodgkin lymphoma.

The CDR3 DNA reads TGTGCCAGCAGCTACCGACAGGGGAACATTGCCTACGAGCAGTACTTC. Its translation is CASSYRQGNIAYEQYF. V usage is TRBV11-2 and J usage is TRBJ2-7, with 8 bases lining up with TRBD1. Germline V gives CDR1 SGHAT, CDR2 FQNNGV. There are 16 residues in the CDR3. Unmatched junction bases numbered 10, after V lost 4 bases and J lost 2 bases.

The chain recombines TRBV6-1 with TRBJ2-3; weak D call: TRBD1 (5 bases). The CDR3 has 15 amino acids. Trimming shortened V by 4 bases and J by 3 bases, and 14 bases separated the two germline ends. The germline V gene encodes CDR1 MNHNS and CDR2 SASEGT. CDR3: CASSGLGVRTDTQYF. CDR3 sequence (DNA): TGTGCCAGCAGTGGCCTAGGGGTTCGAACAGATACGCAGTATTTT.

This clone was found a few times. V usage is TRBV28 and J usage is TRBJ2-1; the match to TRBD2 covers 12 bases. Germline values: CDR1 MDHEN, CDR2 SYDVKM. V trimming: 8 bases; J trimming: 3 bases; junction bases outside the gene matches: 5. This CDR3 is 15 amino acids long. For the CDR3, the DNA is TGTGCCAGCCATACTAGCGGGAGGAGCTACAATGAGCAGTTCTTC. Encoded protein: CASHTSGRSYNEQFF.

V usage is TRBV10-3 and J usage is TRBJ2-7; D possibly corresponds to TRBD1 (5 bases). Trimming took 4 bases from V and 6 from J, leaving 19 bases between them. CDR3 length equals 15 residues. Germline V CDR1 and CDR2: ENHRY, SYGVKD. The CDR3 DNA follows: TGTGCCATCAGTGGTTTCCACGCTGATGGGGCCGAGCAGTACTTC. The encoded protein is CAISGFHADGAEQYF.

The rearrangement joins TRBV4-1 to TRBJ2-1, with 10 bases lining up with TRBD2. The V and J ends lost 1 base and 7 bases, in that order; junction bases with no gene match: 10. Germline loops: CDR1 MGHRA, CDR2 YSYEKL. The CDR3 is made up of 17 amino acids. CDR3 nucleotide sequence: TGCGCCAGCAGCCAAGTTTCTAGCGGGAGAATAGGGAATGAGCAGTTCTTC. Its translation is CASSQVSSGRIGNEQFF.

The rearrangement joins TRBV6-5 to TRBJ1-3; D remains unclear. Per the germline V gene, CDR1 is MNHEY and CDR2 is SVGAGI. V was cut by 0 bases and J by 0 bases, with 9 bases left in between. This CDR3 contains 16 residues. For the CDR3, the DNA is TGTGCCAGCAGTTACTCGATGCCGAGCTCTGGAAACACCATATATTTT. Protein sequence: CASSYSMPSSGNTIYF.

V gene TRBV15 combines with J gene TRBJ2-1, with a tentative D call TRBD2 (6 bases). CDR1 and CDR2 from the germline V gene are LNHNV and YYDKDF (reference sequence). The CDR3 loop spans 14 amino acids. The germline V and J ends were trimmed by 2 bases and 8 bases, with 13 bases remaining between them. The CDR3 sequence is CATSRLGTGDEQFF. DNA for the CDR3: TGTGCCACCAGCAGACTAGGGACGGGGGATGAGCAGTTCTTC.

This chain uses TRBV6-1 with TRBJ2-7; perhaps TRBD1 as D (5 bases). Trimming removed 1 base at V and 3 bases at J, with 10 bases between. This CDR3 has 14 residues. The germline V gene encodes CDR1 MNHNS and CDR2 SASEGT. CDR3 in DNA: TGTGCCAGCAGTGAAGGCCCAGGGAACTACGAGCAGTACTTC. Its translation: CASSEGPGNYEQYF.

The chain has TRBV19 and TRBJ1-1; tentatively, D is TRBD1 (5 bases). This CDR3 comprises 14 residues. Germline CDR1 and CDR2: LNHDA and SQIVND (reference sequence). V lost 5 bases and J 4 bases, leaving 14 bases between the germline ends. CDR3 amino acids: CASSLGTWGTEAFF. CDR3 bases: TGTGCCAGTAGTTTAGGGACGTGGGGCACTGAAGCTTTCTTT.

V usage is TRBV7-8 and J usage is TRBJ2-2; unclear D gene. Germline V gene data show CDR1 as SGHVS and CDR2 as FQNEAQ. The CDR3 consists of 16 residues. V dropped 1 base and J dropped 1 base, with 10 bases sitting between them. CDR3 sequence (DNA): TGTGCCAGCAGCTTAGAAGGTATACTGAACACCGGGGAGCTGTTTTTT. Amino acids: CASSLEGILNTGELFF.

The rearrangement uses TRBV5-5 and TRBJ2-6; no reliable D call. Germline V gene data show CDR1 as SGHKS and CDR2 as YYEKEE (reference sequence). Between the trimmed V and J ends, which lost 4 bases and 0 bases, there was a span of 2 bases. CDR3 length: 13 amino acids. The CDR3 sequence: CASSLSGANVLTF. The CDR3 DNA reads as TGTGCCAGCAGCCTCTCTGGGGCCAACGTCCTGACTTTC.

This clone was counted only a few times. This chain joins TRBV28 and TRBJ1-6, with D tentatively TRBD1 (6 bases). The CDR3 is made up of 14 amino acids. The ends were cut back, 6 bases at V and 9 bases at J, with 15 bases in the middle. In germline, CDR1 is MDHEN, CDR2 SYDVKM. CDR3 DNA sequence: TGTGCCAGCAGCCCCGGACAGAATGGTTCACCCCTCCACTTT. This encodes CASSPGQNGSPLHF.

The chain has TRBV5-5 and TRBJ1-4; D not certain. Trimming removed 4 bases from V and 4 bases from J, with 11 bases in between. Germline V gene data show CDR1 as SGHKS and CDR2 as YYEKEE (reference sequence). The CDR3 loop spans 14 amino acids. CDR3 coding DNA: TGTGCCAGCAGCCCCGCAGGTATTAATGAAAAACTGTTTTTT. It is translated as CASSPAGINEKLFF.

The chain combines TRBV11-2 with TRBJ2-4; TRBD1 or TRBD2 may be the D gene (5 bases each). V was cut by 4 bases and J by 9 bases, with 13 bases left in between. Germline loops: CDR1 SGHAT, CDR2 FQNNGV. This CDR3 spans 13 amino acids. This CDR3 is CASSSGTVGIQYF. CDR3 sequence (DNA): TGTGCCAGCAGCTCGGGGACCGTCGGCATTCAGTACTTC.

As regards this clone: Different DNA sequences within this sample yield the same CDR3. V gene TRBV5-1 combines with J gene TRBJ1-1; tentatively, D is TRBD1 (6 bases). The V and J ends lost 0 bases and 0 bases respectively, with 12 bases between them. Germline-derived CDR1 and CDR2 are SGHRS and YFSETQ. This CDR3 contains 16 residues. The DNA of the CDR3 is TGCGCCAGCAGCTTGGGTCGGGGGGCTATGAACACTGAAGCTTTCTTT. This encodes CASSLGRGAMNTEAFF.

The rearrangement uses TRBV5-1 and TRBJ2-5; 7 bases map to TRBD2. This CDR3 has 17 residues. The junction had 13 bases not matched to a gene; V was cut back by 5 bases and J by 0 bases. Germline V gives CDR1 SGHRS, CDR2 YFSETQ. The CDR3 region is CASRIGSGRGYQETQYF. Here the CDR3 DNA reads TGCGCCAGCAGAATCGGCAGTGGGCGGGGGTACCAAGAGACCCAGTACTTC.

The J gene is TRBJ1-5, the V gene TRBV5-1; D remains unclear. V was trimmed by 0 bases and J by 3 bases, leaving 10 bases between them. The germline gives CDR1 SGHRS, CDR2 YFSETQ. The length of the CDR3 is 15 residues. The CDR3 loop is CASSLEGLVNQPQHF. As DNA, the CDR3 is TGCGCCAGCAGCTTGGAGGGATTGGTCAATCAGCCCCAGCATTTT.

Within the sample, this clone is medium-sized (0.01 to 0.1%). The chain has TRBV10-3 and TRBJ2-3; maybe TRBD2 (6 bases). In germline, CDR1 is ENHRY, CDR2 SYGVKD. The CDR3 is 21 amino acids. Trimming pared 0 bases from V and 2 bases from J, leaving 27 bases between. The CDR3 coding sequence is TGTGCCATCAGTGAGTCCCCAGAGGGTGCGGGACGAGAGGGATACACAGATACGCAGTATTTT. Its translation is CAISESPEGAGREGYTDTQYF.

The CDR3 DNA reads as TGTGCCGCTTCCCGGGACAGGGCTTTGAGGACTGAAGCTTTCTTT. This sequence encodes CAASRDRALRTEAFF. V usage is TRBV6-1 and J usage is TRBJ1-1; 9 bases are a match to TRBD1. The CDR3 extends over 15 amino acids. The V segment lost 11 bases and the J segment 5 bases; nucleotides outside the gene matches: 15. Germline CDR1 reads MNHNS; CDR2 reads SASEGT.

This chain links TRBV11-3 with TRBJ2-4; no firm D call. Trimming took 1 base from V and 2 from J, leaving 3 bases between them. The CDR3 totals 13 residues. Germline V CDR1 and CDR2: SGHNT, YENEEA. CDR3 residues: CASSLGPKNIQYF. CDR3 bases: TGTGCCAGCAGCTTAGGCCCCAAAAACATTCAGTACTTC.

The J gene is TRBJ2-1, the V gene TRBV7-8, with D unresolved. The CDR3 has 14 amino acids. V shed 1 base and J shed 7 bases, with 11 bases lying between them. Germline lookup yields CDR1 SGHVS and CDR2 FQNEAQ. The CDR3 DNA follows: TGTGCCAGCAGCTTAGGTTTTAATTTTAATGAGCAGTTCTTC. Translating gives CASSLGFNFNEQFF. Together with reference TRBV7-8 and TRBJ2-1, the CDR3 gives the full variable domain: GAGVSQSPRYKVAKRGQDVALRCDPISGHVSLFWYQQALGQGPEFLTYFQNEAQLDKSGLPSDRFFAERPEGSVSTLKIQRTQQEDSAVYLCASSLGFNFNEQFFGPGTRLTVL.

The chain is built from TRBV6-5 and TRBJ1-1; tentative D call: TRBD1 (6 bases). V lost 6 bases and J 6 bases, leaving 17 bases between the germline ends. This CDR3 contains 14 residues. Germline V gene lookup returns CDR1 MNHEY and CDR2 SVGAGI. The CDR3 sequence is CASSIQGMGAEAFF. CDR3 coding DNA: TGTGCCAGCAGCATACAGGGAATGGGCGCTGAAGCTTTCTTT.

V and J are TRBV18 and TRBJ2-4, with D perhaps matching TRBD1 (6 bases). V shed 2 bases and J shed 8 bases, with 10 bases lying between them. CDR1 KGHSH and CDR2 LQKENI come from the germline V gene. CDR3 size: 13 residues. The CDR3 DNA reads TGTGCCAGCTCACCAACAGGGTTGGACATTCAGTACTTC. Protein: CASSPTGLDIQYF.

The CDR3 spells CASSLDGGALDTQYF. The DNA of the CDR3 is TGTGCCAGCAGCTTAGACGGGGGGGCGCTCGATACGCAGTATTTT. V usage is TRBV7-9 and J usage is TRBJ2-3; TRBD2 aligns across 8 bases. V was clipped by 1 base and J by 6 bases; unmatched bases: 6. This CDR3 spans 15 amino acids. Germline V gives CDR1 SEHNR, CDR2 FQNEAQ (reference sequence).